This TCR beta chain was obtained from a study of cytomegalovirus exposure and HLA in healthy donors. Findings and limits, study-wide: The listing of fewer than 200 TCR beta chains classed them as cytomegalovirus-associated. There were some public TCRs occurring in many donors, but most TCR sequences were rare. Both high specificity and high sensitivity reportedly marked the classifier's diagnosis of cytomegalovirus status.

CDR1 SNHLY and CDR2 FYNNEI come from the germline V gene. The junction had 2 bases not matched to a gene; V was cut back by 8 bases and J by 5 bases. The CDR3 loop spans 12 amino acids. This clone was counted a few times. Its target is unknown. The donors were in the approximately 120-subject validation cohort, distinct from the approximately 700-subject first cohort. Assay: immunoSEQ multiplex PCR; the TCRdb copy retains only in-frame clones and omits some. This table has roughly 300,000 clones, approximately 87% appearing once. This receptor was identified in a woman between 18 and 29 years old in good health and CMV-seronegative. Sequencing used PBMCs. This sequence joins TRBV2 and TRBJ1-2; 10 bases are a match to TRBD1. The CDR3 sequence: CASDRGPYGYTF. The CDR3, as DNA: TGTGCCAGCGACAGGGGGCCGTATGGCTACACCTTC.